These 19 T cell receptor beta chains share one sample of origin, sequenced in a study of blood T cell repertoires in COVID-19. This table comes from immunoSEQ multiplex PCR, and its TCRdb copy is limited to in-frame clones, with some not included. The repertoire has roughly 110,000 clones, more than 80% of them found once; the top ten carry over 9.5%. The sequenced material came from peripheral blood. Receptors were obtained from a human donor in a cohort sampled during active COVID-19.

CDR3 coding DNA: TGCGCCAGCAGCCAAGATAAGGGACAGGGGGGTTATGGCTACACCTTC. This translates into CASSQDKGQGGYGYTF. The chain has TRBV4-3 and TRBJ1-2; TRBD1 agrees at 11 bases. The CDR3 has 16 amino acids. Looked up from germline, CDR1 is LGHNA and CDR2 is YSLEER. V lost 0 bases and J lost 5; bases outside the gene matches: 5.

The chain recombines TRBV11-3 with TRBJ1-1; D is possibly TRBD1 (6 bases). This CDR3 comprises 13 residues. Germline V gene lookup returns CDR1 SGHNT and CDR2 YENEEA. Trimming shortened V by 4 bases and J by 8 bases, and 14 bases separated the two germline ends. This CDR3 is CASSYQTGTEAFF. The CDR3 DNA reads TGTGCCAGCAGCTACCAAACAGGGACAGAAGCTTTCTTT. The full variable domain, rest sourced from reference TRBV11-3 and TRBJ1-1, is EAGVVQSPRYKIIEKKQPVAFWCNPISGHNTLYWYLQNLGQGPELLIRYENEEAVDDSQLPKDRFSAERLKGVDSTLKIQPAELGDSAVYLCASSYQTGTEAFFGQGTRLTVV.

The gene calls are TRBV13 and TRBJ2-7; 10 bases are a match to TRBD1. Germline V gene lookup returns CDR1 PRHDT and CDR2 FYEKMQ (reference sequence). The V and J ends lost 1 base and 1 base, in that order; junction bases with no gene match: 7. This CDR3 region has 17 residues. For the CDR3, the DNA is TGTGCCAGCAGCTTAGAGGCCCCGGACAGGGGGTCCTACGAGCAGTACTTC. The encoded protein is CASSLEAPDRGSYEQYF.

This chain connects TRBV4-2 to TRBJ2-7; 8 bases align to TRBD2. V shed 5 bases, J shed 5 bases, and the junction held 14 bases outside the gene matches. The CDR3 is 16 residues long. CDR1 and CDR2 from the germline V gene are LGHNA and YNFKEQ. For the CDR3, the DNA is TGTGCCAGCAGCGCCGACGGAACGGGAGGGATCGACGAGCAGTACTTC. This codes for CASSADGTGGIDEQYF.

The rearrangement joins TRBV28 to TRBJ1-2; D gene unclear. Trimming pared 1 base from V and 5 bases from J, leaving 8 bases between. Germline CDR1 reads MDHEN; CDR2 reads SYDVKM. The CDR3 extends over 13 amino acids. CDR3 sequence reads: CASSLFTGYGYTF. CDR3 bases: TGTGCCAGCAGTTTATTTACGGGATATGGCTACACCTTC.

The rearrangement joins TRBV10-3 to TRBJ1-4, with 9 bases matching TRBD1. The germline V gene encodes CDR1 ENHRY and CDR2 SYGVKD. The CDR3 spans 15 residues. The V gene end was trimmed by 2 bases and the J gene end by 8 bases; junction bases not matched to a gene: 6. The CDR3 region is CAISERRDRVEKLFF. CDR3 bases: TGTGCCATCAGTGAGCGCCGGGACAGGGTCGAAAAACTGTTTTTT.

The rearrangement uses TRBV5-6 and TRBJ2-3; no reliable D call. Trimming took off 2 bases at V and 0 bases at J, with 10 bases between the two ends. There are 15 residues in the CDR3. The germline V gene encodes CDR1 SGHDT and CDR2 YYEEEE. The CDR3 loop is CASSFRSASTDTQYF. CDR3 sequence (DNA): TGTGCCAGCAGCTTTCGCTCTGCGAGCACAGATACGCAGTATTTT. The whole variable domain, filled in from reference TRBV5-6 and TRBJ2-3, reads DAGVTQSPTHLIKTRGQQVTLRCSPKSGHDTVSWYQQALGQGPQFIFQYYEEEERQRGNFPDRFSGHQFPNYSSELNVNALLLGDSALYLCASSFRSASTDTQYFGPGTRLTVL.

DNA of the CDR3: TGTGCCTGGAGTGGGGGTTTAACAGGGGTGGGGCGCATGAACACTGAAGCTTTCTTT. Translating it yields CAWSGGLTGVGRMNTEAFF. This chain joins TRBV30 and TRBJ1-1; 7 nucleotides align to TRBD1. The CDR3 is made up of 19 amino acids. The ends lost 1 base at V and 0 bases at J; junction bases unmatched: 17. Germline loops: CDR1 GTSNPN, CDR2 SVGIG (reference sequence).

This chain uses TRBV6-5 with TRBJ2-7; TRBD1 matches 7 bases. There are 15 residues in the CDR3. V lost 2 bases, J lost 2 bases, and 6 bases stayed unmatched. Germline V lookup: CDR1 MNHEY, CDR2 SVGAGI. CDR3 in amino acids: CASSYGQAPTYEQYF. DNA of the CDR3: TGTGCCAGCAGTTACGGACAGGCCCCGACCTACGAGCAGTACTTC.

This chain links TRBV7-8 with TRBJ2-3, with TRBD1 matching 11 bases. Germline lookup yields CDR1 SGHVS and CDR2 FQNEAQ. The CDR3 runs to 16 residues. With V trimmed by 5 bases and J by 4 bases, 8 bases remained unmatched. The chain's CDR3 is CASSKKPGQGADTQYF. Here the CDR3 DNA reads TGTGCCAGCAGCAAGAAACCGGGACAGGGGGCAGATACGCAGTATTTT.

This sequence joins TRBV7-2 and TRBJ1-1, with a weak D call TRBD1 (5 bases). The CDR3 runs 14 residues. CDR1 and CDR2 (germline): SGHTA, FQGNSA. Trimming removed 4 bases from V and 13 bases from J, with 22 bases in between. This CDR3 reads CASSSTSGGTMVFF. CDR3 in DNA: TGTGCCAGCAGCTCCACCTCAGGAGGGACCATGGTTTTCTTT.

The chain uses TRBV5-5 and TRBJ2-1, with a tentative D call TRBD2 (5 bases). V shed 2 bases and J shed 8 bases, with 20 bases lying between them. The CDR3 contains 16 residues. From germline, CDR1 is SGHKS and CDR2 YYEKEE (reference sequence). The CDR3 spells CASSFVRGPGRDEQFF. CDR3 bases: TGTGCCAGCAGCTTTGTCCGGGGTCCGGGAAGGGATGAGCAGTTCTTC. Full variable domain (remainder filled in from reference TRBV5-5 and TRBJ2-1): DAGVTQSPTHLIKTRGQQVTLRCSPISGHKSVSWYQQVLGQGPQFIFQYYEKEERGRGNFPDRFSARQFPNYSSELNVNALLLGDSALYLCASSFVRGPGRDEQFFGPGTRLTVL.

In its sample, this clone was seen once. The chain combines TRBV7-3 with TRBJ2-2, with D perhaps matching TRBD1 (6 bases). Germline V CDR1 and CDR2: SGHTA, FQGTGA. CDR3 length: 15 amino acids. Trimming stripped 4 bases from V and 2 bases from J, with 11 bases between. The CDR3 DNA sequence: TGTGCCAGCAGCTCGGGACACGTCAACACCGGGGAGCTGTTTTTT. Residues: CASSSGHVNTGELFF.

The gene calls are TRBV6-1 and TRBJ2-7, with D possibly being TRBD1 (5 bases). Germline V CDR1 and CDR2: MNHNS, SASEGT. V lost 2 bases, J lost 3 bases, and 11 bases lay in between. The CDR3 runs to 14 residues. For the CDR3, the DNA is TGTGCCAGCAGTGAACTGGGGCCCTTCTACGAGCAGTACTTC. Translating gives CASSELGPFYEQYF.

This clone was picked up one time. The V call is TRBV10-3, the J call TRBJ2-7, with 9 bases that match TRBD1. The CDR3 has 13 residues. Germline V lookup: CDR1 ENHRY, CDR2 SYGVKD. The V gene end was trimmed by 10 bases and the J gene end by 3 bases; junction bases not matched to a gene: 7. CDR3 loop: CATTGTGFYEQYF. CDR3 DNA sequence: TGTGCCACCACCGGGACAGGGTTCTACGAGCAGTACTTC.

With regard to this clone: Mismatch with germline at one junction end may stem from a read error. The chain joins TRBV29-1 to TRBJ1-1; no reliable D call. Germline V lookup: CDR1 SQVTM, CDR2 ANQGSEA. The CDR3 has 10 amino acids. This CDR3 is CSVVNSEAFF. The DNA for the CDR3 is TGCAGCGTTGTTAACAGTGAAGCTTTCTTT.

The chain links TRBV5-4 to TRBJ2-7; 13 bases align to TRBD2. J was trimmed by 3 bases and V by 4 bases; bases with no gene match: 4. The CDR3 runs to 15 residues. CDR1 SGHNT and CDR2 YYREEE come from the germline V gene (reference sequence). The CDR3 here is CASSRRTSGSYEQYF. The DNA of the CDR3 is TGTGCCAGCAGCCGCCGGACTAGCGGGAGCTACGAGCAGTACTTC.

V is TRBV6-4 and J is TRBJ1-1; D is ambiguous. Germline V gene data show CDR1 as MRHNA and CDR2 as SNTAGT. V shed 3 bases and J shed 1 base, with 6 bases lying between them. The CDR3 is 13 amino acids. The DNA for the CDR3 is TGTGCCAGCAGTGAGGCGGCGAACACTGAAGCTTTCTTT. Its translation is CASSEAANTEAFF.

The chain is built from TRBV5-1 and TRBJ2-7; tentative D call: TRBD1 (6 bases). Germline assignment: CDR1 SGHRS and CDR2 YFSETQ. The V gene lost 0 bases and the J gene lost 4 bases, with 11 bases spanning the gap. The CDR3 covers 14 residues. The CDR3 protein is CASSLEQGGYEQYF. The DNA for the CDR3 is TGCGCCAGCAGCTTGGAACAGGGCGGTTACGAGCAGTACTTC.